What follows is one T cell receptor beta chain and its context. The antigen it binds to is not known. No base quality values were provided; no much bigger clone lies one nucleotide off. Library creation used the immunoSEQ multiplex PCR assay. The study's own analysis went as follows. To diagnose cytomegalovirus status from the catalog of TCR beta chain sequences, a statistical classification framework was built. This immuneACCESS table, as held by TCRdb, lists in-frame sequences with V and J called but not all clones. Of the missing ones, under half trace to an unresolved V gene in checked studies; the others have no known cause. V and J calls and clone size follow that table, whereas D and trimming were derived from the DNA. Recorded for this sample are more than 95,000 clones; 75% to 90% of them occurred a single time. The top ten clonotypes cover around 1.1% of the sample. The donors were included in the validation cohort of some 120 subjects, a group kept apart from the roughly 700-subject first cohort.

This record comes from a study of cytomegalovirus exposure and HLA in healthy donors (dated by TCRdb to between 2016 and 2019). Describing the broader study: The roughly 700 repertoires of the first cohort and the 110 or so validation repertoires were produced on the same platform, according to a later analysis. The study aimed to test whether signatures of past pathogen exposure could be identified by cataloging public T cell receptors. A separate validation cohort of roughly 110 different subjects was used in addition to the roughly 720-subject first cohort. The study combined high-throughput TCR immunosequencing, statistical association of individual TCRs with disease status, and machine learning to predict cytomegalovirus infection status. What the work shows at the level of the full study, not this receptor alone: Across donors, most TCR sequences were observed very rarely, whereas some public TCRs were present in many individuals. It was suggested by the authors that the approach could potentially be generalized to other disease states and immunological phenotypes. The study listed 170 or so TCR beta chains as associated with cytomegalovirus. All 120 or so repertoires were used to score co-occurrence in the validation cohort in a later analysis, because that analysis had no HLA typing for the cohort. In both the original and validation cohorts, the classifier was reported to diagnose cytomegalovirus status with high specificity and sensitivity. A later analysis found that TCRs clustered in the first cohort also tended to co-occur in the 120 validation repertoires, with approximately 94% of cluster scores above 0. A few of the identified cytomegalovirus-associated TCR beta chains were confirmed in vitro to be specific for cytomegalovirus antigens.

The CDR3 goes from the cysteine to the phenylalanine over 13 residues. Only the CDR3 region is kept as DNA, spanning 39 bases read in frame from base 1. Based on the germline V gene, the CDR1 and CDR2 sequences are WSHSY and SAAADI. Cut back by 6 bases and 8 bases, the V and J ends lie 13 bases apart. Sequencing was carried out using PBMCs. The chain links TRBV10-2 with TRBJ1-4; the best D guess is TRBD1, with 5 bases matching. This TCR derives from a woman younger than 30 in good health and CMV-seronegative. The DNA sequence is as follows: TGCGCCAGCAGAGGGGCTGGAGAAGAAAAACTGTTTTTT. The translation is CASRGAGEEKLFF.